Listed here are 15 T cell receptor beta chains from one sample, sequenced in a study of blood T cell repertoires in COVID-19. TCRdb's table, derived via immunoSEQ multiplex PCR, lists solely in-frame clones and lacks some. Of some 200,000 clones detected, about 85% appear once; the ten largest clones hold 2.5% to 3%. Sequenced input: PBMCs or T cells enriched from blood (not recorded which). These receptors all come from a woman aged 25 to 39 who had recovered from COVID-19.

The chain has TRBV16 and TRBJ2-3; 8 nucleotides align to TRBD1. This CDR3 spans 15 amino acids. Trimming cost V 2 bases and J 4 bases; bases outside gene matches: 5. Germline-derived CDR1 and CDR2 are KGHSY and FQNENV. CDR3 coding DNA: TGTGCCAGCAGCCAACAGACAGGGGTACCAGATACGCAGTATTTT. This encodes CASSQQTGVPDTQYF.

The V call is TRBV7-9, the J call TRBJ2-7, with D possibly TRBD2 on 6 matching bases. CDR1 and CDR2 from the germline V gene are SEHNR and FQNEAQ (reference sequence). There are 13 residues in the CDR3. With 5 bases removed from V and 3 bases from J, the gap between germline ends came to 11 bases. CDR3 amino acids: CASSRDSYYEQYF. The CDR3 DNA sequence: TGTGCCAGCAGCCGGGACTCCTACTACGAGCAGTACTTC.

The chain has TRBV21-1 and TRBJ2-7; the DNA was not compared with TRBD1, the D call given in the table. TRBV21-1 corresponds to a pseudogene. The CDR3 loop spans 15 amino acids. CDR3 DNA sequence: TGTGCCAGCAGCAAAGGGGGACAGGGGGCCTACGAGCAGTACTTC. Its translation is CASSKGGQGAYEQYF.

The V gene is TRBV9, the J gene TRBJ2-3, with 9 bases lining up with TRBD2. Germline assignment: CDR1 SGDLS and CDR2 YYNGEE. The CDR3 consists of 16 residues. The ends lost 0 bases at V and 5 bases at J; junction bases unmatched: 7. CDR3 amino acids: CASSVVSSGGRDTQYF. CDR3 bases: TGTGCCAGCAGCGTAGTAAGTAGCGGGGGACGAGATACGCAGTATTTT.

The V and J genes are TRBV10-2 and TRBJ1-1, with 8 bases matching TRBD1. The germline V gene encodes CDR1 WSHSY and CDR2 SAAADI. Trimming cost V 4 bases and J 1 base; bases outside gene matches: 5. CDR3 length: 15 residues. In DNA form, the CDR3 reads TGCGCCAGCAGTGCGACAGGGGTCGGGAACACTGAAGCTTTCTTT. This sequence encodes CASSATGVGNTEAFF.

The chain joins TRBV19 to TRBJ2-1, with D possibly TRBD1 on 5 matching bases. CDR1 and CDR2 (germline): LNHDA, SQIVND (reference sequence). The CDR3 runs 11 residues. In DNA form, the CDR3 reads TGTGCTTCAGGGTCCTACAATGAGCAGTTCTTC. It yields the protein CASGSYNEQFF.

The V gene is TRBV6-5, the J gene TRBJ1-2, with no clear D. This CDR3 has 11 residues. Germline CDR1 is MNHEY and CDR2 is SVGAGI. The germline V and J ends were trimmed by 7 bases and 1 base, with 4 bases remaining between them. The DNA of the CDR3 is TGTGCCAGCACAAATAACTATGGCTACACCTTC. Encoded protein: CASTNNYGYTF.

This chain connects TRBV27 to TRBJ1-1; TRBD1 is a possible D gene (6 bases). CDR3 size: 12 residues. V gave up 8 bases and J gave up 2 bases, with 9 bases separating them. Per germline, CDR1 MNHEY and CDR2 SMNVEV (reference sequence). The DNA of the CDR3 is TGTGCCAGCCGCAGGGGAAACACTGAAGCTTTCTTT. Its translation is CASRRGNTEAFF.

The J gene is TRBJ1-5, the V gene TRBV4-1, with 7 bases lining up with TRBD1. The junction had 10 bases not matched to a gene; V was cut back by 7 bases and J by 7 bases. The CDR3 length is 14 residues. Germline V gene sequence: CDR1 MGHRA, CDR2 YSYEKL. The CDR3 DNA follows: TGCGCCAGCAAGACCCAGGGGGAAGGGCAGCCCCAGCATTTT. Residues: CASKTQGEGQPQHF.

This sequence joins TRBV7-2 and TRBJ2-5, with D perhaps TRBD1 (6 bases). V gave up 6 bases and J gave up 2 bases, with 16 bases separating them. This CDR3 has 15 amino acids. Germline values: CDR1 SGHTA, CDR2 FQGNSA. In DNA, the CDR3 is TGTGCCAGCAGTCCAGTACAGGGATATCAAGAGACCCAGTACTTC. Translated, it gives CASSPVQGYQETQYF. The variable domain in full, completed from reference TRBV7-2 and TRBJ2-5, reads GAGVSQSPSNKVTEKGKDVELRCDPISGHTALYWYRQSLGQGLEFLIYFQGNSAPDKSGLPSDRFSAERTGGSVSTLTIQRTQQEDSAVYLCASSPVQGYQETQYFGPGTRLLVL.

J is TRBJ1-1 and V is TRBV4-3; 7 bases match TRBD1. The CDR3 has 14 amino acids. V dropped 6 bases and J dropped 0; count of bases not matched to a gene: 4. In germline, CDR1 is LGHNA, CDR2 YSLEER. CDR3: CASSGTDMNTEAFF. CDR3 nucleotides: TGCGCCAGCAGTGGGACAGACATGAACACTGAAGCTTTCTTT.

The chain recombines TRBV12-3 or TRBV12-4 with TRBJ1-2; perhaps TRBD1 as D (5 bases). The CDR3 has 13 residues. The V and J ends lost 5 bases and 8 bases respectively, with 15 bases between them. The CDR3 DNA follows: TGTGCCAGCAGTCTCCGAAGGGGAATCGGCTACACCTTC. The encoded protein is CASSLRRGIGYTF.

This chain joins TRBV5-4 and TRBJ2-3; maybe TRBD2 (5 bases). This CDR3 is built from 15 residues. CDR1 and CDR2 (germline): SGHNT, YYREEE (reference sequence). V shed 4 bases and J shed 1 base, with 13 bases lying between them. CDR3 nucleotide sequence: TGTGCCAGCAGCCTCACAGCGAGGGGCACAGATACGCAGTATTTT. Translation: CASSLTARGTDTQYF.

This clone occurred once. The J gene is TRBJ2-5, the V gene TRBV6-5; no clear D gene. CDR1 MNHEY and CDR2 SVGAGI come from the germline V gene. Trimming stripped 4 bases from V and 4 bases from J, with 13 bases between. This CDR3 is built from 14 residues. This CDR3 reads CASSSAYSGETQYF. The CDR3 DNA reads TGTGCCAGCAGTTCCGCCTACAGTGGAGAGACCCAGTACTTC.

Regarding this clone: Other DNA sequences in the sample encode the same CDR3. The chain recombines TRBV10-3 with TRBJ1-1, with D tentatively TRBD1 (5 bases). V gave up 5 bases and J gave up 2 bases, with 6 bases separating them. CDR1 and CDR2 (germline): ENHRY, SYGVKD. The length of the CDR3 is 12 residues. CDR3 protein: CAISQGNTEAFF. The CDR3 nucleotides read TGTGCCATCAGTCAGGGTAACACTGAAGCTTTCTTT.